This entry lists 3 T cell receptor beta chains sequenced from one sample in a study of T cells in localized non-small cell lung cancer (dated by TCRdb to 2018 to 2020). Libraries were prepared through the immunoSEQ multiplex PCR assay. This immuneACCESS table, as held by TCRdb, lists in-frame sequences with V and J called but not all clones. Of the missing ones, under half trace to an unresolved V gene in checked studies; the others have no known cause. Within this sample are roughly 30,000 clones, with around 92% of them counted one time only. Roughly 4% of the sample goes to the ten largest clones. The sequenced sample was peripheral blood mononuclear cells, obtained before any cancer treatment. These TCRs come from a woman aged 40-69 years with stage III lung adenocarcinoma.

CDR3 sequence (DNA): TGTGCCAGTAGTTTACAGGGGGCCATTTTGACCGGGGAGCTGTTTTTT. Translation gives CASSLQGAILTGELFF. The chain couples TRBV19 to TRBJ2-2, with TRBD1 matching 9 bases. In germline, CDR1 is LNHDA, CDR2 SQIVND (reference sequence). Losses at the gene ends were 5 bases for V and 5 bases for J; bases not matched to a gene: 9. The CDR3 totals 16 residues.

Points on this clone: This same CDR3 is encoded by further DNA sequences in the sample. The V call is TRBV19, the J call TRBJ2-7, with a possible D match to TRBD2 (5 bases). Per germline, CDR1 LNHDA and CDR2 SQIVND (reference sequence). V dropped 3 bases and J dropped 6 bases, with 18 bases sitting between them. The CDR3 length is 15 residues. The CDR3 is CASSISSGRPGEQYF. The CDR3 DNA sequence: TGTGCCAGTAGTATTTCAAGCGGCCGGCCAGGCGAGCAGTACTTC.

This chain uses TRBV7-2 with TRBJ2-7; D gene unclear. The CDR3 extends over 14 amino acids. The ends were cut back, 4 bases at V and 4 bases at J, with 14 bases in the middle. CDR1 is SGHTA and CDR2 is FQGNSA in the germline V gene. This chain's CDR3 is CASSSSGSTYEQYF. The CDR3 DNA reads as TGTGCCAGCAGCTCGTCCGGGTCAACTTACGAGCAGTACTTC.